This T cell receptor (beta chain) was documented in a study of T cell responses to AZD1222 COVID-19 vaccine. The method was immunoSEQ multiplex PCR; TCRdb's version includes in-frame clones alone and lacks a portion of them. The data hold 150,000 to 190,000 clones, with over 70% observed a single time. Study conclusions and caveats: Clonal diversity may have been underestimated, and the donors were mostly white British, with more females than males.

The CDR3 sequence is 13 residues long. CDR1 is SQVTM, CDR2 ANQGSEA, per germline. The V end lost 7 bases, the J end lost 4 bases, and 13 bases lay between the germline ends. As for this clone: Its specificity is unknown.

This sequence originates from an adult who received the AZD1222 COVID-19 vaccine. This chain connects TRBV29-1 to TRBJ2-2; TRBD1 might be the D (6 bases). The sample was peripheral blood, taken 28 days after the second AZD1222 dose. Here the CDR3 reads CSARTASTGELFF. CDR3 sequence (DNA): TGCAGCGCAAGGACAGCGTCCACCGGGGAGCTGTTTTTT.